The 15 T cell receptor beta chains reported below all come from one sample, sequenced in a study of T cells after yellow fever vaccination (dated by TCRdb to about 2019). Library creation used 5' RACE. TCRdb lists the instrument as Illumina NovaSeq 6000. Using fastp at Q25 and MiXCR, TCRdb reprocessed the public reads and kept productive beta chains. Rows are combined by CDR3 protein, so each entry shows the most common genes and DNA. The sample yields some 240,000 distinct CDR3 sequences; roughly 4% were counted once. Around a fifth of the sample belongs to the ten largest clones. The intended sense of this specimen's treatment or condition label: live attenuated yellow fever vaccine strain. Source: PBMCs, taken 15 days after the yellow fever booster vaccination. The receptors originated from a young man who received the YFV17D yellow fever vaccine.

This clonotype came up many times. V and J are TRBV11-2 and TRBJ2-3; possible D gene TRBD1, 6 bases. The CDR3 spans 15 residues. The germline gives CDR1 SGHAT, CDR2 FQNNGV. Trimming left V 1 base short and J 1 base short, with 9 bases between. The CDR3 reads CASSLGGTRTDTQYF. Here the CDR3 DNA reads TGTGCCAGCAGCTTAGGGGGGACACGCACAGATACGCAGTATTTT.

At least ten counts were recorded for this clonotype. The chain links TRBV7-9 to TRBJ1-2; D unresolved. Germline-derived CDR1 and CDR2 are SEHNR and FQNEAQ (reference sequence). This CDR3 has 13 residues. The ends were cut back, 6 bases at V and 7 bases at J, with 15 bases in the middle. The CDR3 DNA reads TGTGCCAGCAGACCTAGTTCTGGGAGTGGCTACACCTTC. Translating gives CASRPSSGSGYTF.

V is TRBV29-1 and J is TRBJ2-3; D is undetermined. The germline V gene has CDR1 SQVTM and CDR2 ANQGSEA. V dropped 4 bases and J dropped 6 bases, with 17 bases sitting between them. This CDR3 has 14 amino acids. The CDR3 spells CSVGSKGFKDTQYF. CDR3 nucleotides: TGCAGCGTTGGGAGTAAGGGATTTAAGGATACGCAGTATTTT.

This clonotype was seen ten or more times. The rearrangement uses TRBV7-9 and TRBJ2-1; D possibly corresponds to TRBD2 (7 bases). V lost 3 bases to trimming and J lost 7 bases, with 22 bases between them. CDR1 is SEHNR, CDR2 FQNEAQ, per germline (reference sequence). CDR3 length equals 17 residues. In DNA form, the CDR3 reads TGTGCCAGCAGCTTTAACCGCGGGGGCTCCTCCCAGAATGAGCAGTTCTTC. The encoded protein is CASSFNRGGSSQNEQFF.

This clonotype showed up many times. This chain joins TRBV20-1 and TRBJ2-3; TRBD2 matches at 9 bases. CDR1 is DFQATT, CDR2 SNEGSKA, per germline (reference sequence). This CDR3 region has 20 residues. Unmatched junction bases numbered 17, after V lost 1 base and J lost 0 bases. The CDR3 DNA is TGCAGTGCTAGAGTCATTCTAGCGGGACTAGAATACTCTAGCACAGATACGCAGTATTTT. It translates to CSARVILAGLEYSSTDTQYF.

The sample holds a few counts of this clonotype. Mismatch with germline at one junction end may stem from a read error. The chain recombines TRBV29-1 with TRBJ1-4; weak D call: TRBD1 (6 bases). The CDR3 runs to 13 residues. Germline CDR1 and CDR2: SQVTM and ANQGSEA. The CDR3 nucleotides read TGCAGCGTTTCGGACAGAGCTAAGGAAAAACTGTTTTTT. Protein: CSVSDRAKEKLFF.

In its sample, this clonotype was seen many times. The rearrangement joins TRBV7-2 to TRBJ2-7, with 12 nucleotides matching TRBD2. The CDR3 totals 16 residues. V shed 4 bases and J 5 bases; nucleotides not matched to a gene: 9. The V gene's germline CDR1 is SGHTA and CDR2 FQGNSA. Here the CDR3 DNA reads TGTGCCAGCAGCTCCCCTCTAGCGGGGGGGCCCCACGAGCAGTACTTC. This codes for CASSSPLAGGPHEQYF.

The sample holds many counts of this clonotype. The V call is TRBV10-3, the J call TRBJ1-1, with TRBD1 as a possible D gene (5 bases). This CDR3 has 13 residues. Trimming took 11 bases from V and 2 from J, leaving 15 bases between them. Germline CDR1 ENHRY, CDR2 SYGVKD. The CDR3 spells CALRRGLNTEAFF. In DNA, the CDR3 is TGTGCCCTAAGAAGGGGCCTAAACACTGAAGCTTTCTTT.

This clonotype occurred many times. The genes are TRBV7-2 and TRBJ2-2; D ambiguous. Trimming left V 1 base short and J 2 bases short, with 11 bases between. The V gene's germline CDR1 is SGHTA and CDR2 FQGNSA. The CDR3 has 16 amino acids. Written as DNA, the CDR3 is TGTGCCAGCAGCTTAGAGTCGCTCCCTAACACCGGGGAGCTGTTTTTT. Protein sequence: CASSLESLPNTGELFF. The full variable domain, in which reference TRBV7-2 and TRBJ2-2 provide the parts outside the CDR3, is GAGVSQSPSNKVTEKGKDVELRCDPISGHTALYWYRQSLGQGLEFLIYFQGNSAPDKSGLPSDRFSAERTGGSVSTLTIQRTQQEDSAVYLCASSLESLPNTGELFFGEGSRLTVL.

Many counts were recorded for this clonotype. J is TRBJ1-1 and V is TRBV29-1; TRBD1 is a possible D gene (5 bases). The CDR3 spans 12 residues. The germline V gene encodes CDR1 SQVTM and CDR2 ANQGSEA. The germline V and J ends were trimmed by 6 bases and 3 bases, with 11 bases remaining between them. The CDR3 here is CSVSLGHTEAFF. The CDR3 DNA follows: TGCAGCGTCTCGTTGGGGCACACTGAAGCTTTCTTT.

The sample holds many counts of this clonotype. CDR3 in DNA: TGTGCCAGCAGTTCCCAGCAGTACGAGCAGTACTTC. This codes for CASSSQQYEQYF. This chain connects TRBV12-3 or TRBV12-4 to TRBJ2-7; D is unresolved. The CDR3 spans 12 residues. Deletions cut 4 bases from V and 4 bases from J, with 8 bases between.

This clonotype was seen at least ten times. This chain connects TRBV5-1 to TRBJ2-1, with unresolved D. This CDR3 has 15 residues. Trimming took off 0 bases at V and 7 bases at J, with 14 bases between the two ends. Germline V gene sequence: CDR1 SGHRS, CDR2 YFSETQ. CDR3 DNA: TGCGCCAGCAGCTTGGTTGGGCTAGATAGTAATGAGCAGTTCTTC. Encoded protein: CASSLVGLDSNEQFF.

This clonotype was observed many times. This chain connects TRBV27 to TRBJ2-3; TRBD2 agrees at 8 bases. Germline lookup yields CDR1 MNHEY and CDR2 SMNVEV (reference sequence). Unmatched junction bases numbered 8, after V lost 6 bases and J lost 3 bases. This CDR3 is built from 15 residues. CDR3 residues: CASRIRGGRTDTQYF. Written as DNA, the CDR3 is TGTGCCAGCAGAATACGGGGGGGAAGGACAGATACGCAGTATTTT.

This clonotype was counted many times. The chain uses TRBV7-2 and TRBJ2-3; the D is unclear. Germline values: CDR1 SGHTA, CDR2 FQGNSA. The CDR3 runs to 14 residues. V gave up 5 bases and J gave up 3 bases, with 12 bases separating them. CDR3 sequence: CASSPIVGTDTQYF. Here the CDR3 DNA reads TGTGCCAGCAGCCCTATAGTGGGGACAGATACGCAGTATTTT.

This clonotype has a count of ten or more. This rearrangement joins TRBV7-8 to TRBJ2-7, with TRBD2 as a possible D gene (6 bases). The CDR3 extends over 19 amino acids. Trimming removed 4 bases at V and 4 bases at J, with 29 bases between. CDR1 and CDR2 (germline): SGHVS, FQNEAQ. The DNA of the CDR3 is TGTGCCAGCAGCTGGGGGGTGACAGTGGGCAATTTCATCAGTTACGAGCAGTACGTC. Translating gives CASSWGVTVGNFISYEQYV.